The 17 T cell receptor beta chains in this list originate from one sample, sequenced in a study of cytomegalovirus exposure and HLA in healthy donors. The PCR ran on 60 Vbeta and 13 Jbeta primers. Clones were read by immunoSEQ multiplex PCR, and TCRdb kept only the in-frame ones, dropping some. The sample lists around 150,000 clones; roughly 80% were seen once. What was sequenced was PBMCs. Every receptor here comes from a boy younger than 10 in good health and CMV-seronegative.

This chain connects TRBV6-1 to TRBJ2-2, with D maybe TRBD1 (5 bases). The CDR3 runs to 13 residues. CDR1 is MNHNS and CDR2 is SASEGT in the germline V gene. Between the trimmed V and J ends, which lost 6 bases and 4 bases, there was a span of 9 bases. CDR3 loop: CASRSGPTGELFF. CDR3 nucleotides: TGTGCCAGCAGGTCAGGGCCCACCGGGGAGCTGTTTTTT.

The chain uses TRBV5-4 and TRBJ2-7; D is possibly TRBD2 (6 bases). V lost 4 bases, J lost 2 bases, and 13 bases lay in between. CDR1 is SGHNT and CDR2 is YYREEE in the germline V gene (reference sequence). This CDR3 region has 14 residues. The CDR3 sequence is CASSLPAGTYEQYF. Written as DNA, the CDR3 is TGTGCCAGCAGCCTCCCGGCGGGGACCTACGAGCAGTACTTC.

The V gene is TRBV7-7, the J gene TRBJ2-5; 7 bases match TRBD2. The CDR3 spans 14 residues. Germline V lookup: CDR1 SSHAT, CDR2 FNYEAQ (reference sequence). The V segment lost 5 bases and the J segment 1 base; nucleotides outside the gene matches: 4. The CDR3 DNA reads TGTGCCAGCAGCCGAGGGACTACCCAAGAGACCCAGTACTTC. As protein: CASSRGTTQETQYF.

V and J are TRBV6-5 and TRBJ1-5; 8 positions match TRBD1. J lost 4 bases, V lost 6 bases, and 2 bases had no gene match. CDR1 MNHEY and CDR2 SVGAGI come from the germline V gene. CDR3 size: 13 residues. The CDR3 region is CASRRDRNQPQHF. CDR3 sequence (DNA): TGTGCCAGCAGACGGGACAGGAATCAGCCCCAGCATTTT.

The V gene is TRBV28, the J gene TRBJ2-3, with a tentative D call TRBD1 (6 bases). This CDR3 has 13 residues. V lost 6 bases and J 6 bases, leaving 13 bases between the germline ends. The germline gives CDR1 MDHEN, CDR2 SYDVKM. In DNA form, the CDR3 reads TGTGCCAGCAGCGATGGACAGCTCGATACGCAGTATTTT. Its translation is CASSDGQLDTQYF.

The CDR3 reads CASGLVTGLAGRTDTQYF. The CDR3 coding sequence is TGTGCTAGTGGTTTGGTAACGGGACTAGCGGGCCGCACAGATACGCAGTATTTT. This chain uses TRBV12-5 with TRBJ2-3; 12 nucleotides line up with TRBD2. Germline CDR1 reads LGHNT; CDR2 reads FRNRAP. The V gene end was trimmed by 0 bases and the J gene end by 1 base; junction bases not matched to a gene: 5. This CDR3 contains 18 residues.

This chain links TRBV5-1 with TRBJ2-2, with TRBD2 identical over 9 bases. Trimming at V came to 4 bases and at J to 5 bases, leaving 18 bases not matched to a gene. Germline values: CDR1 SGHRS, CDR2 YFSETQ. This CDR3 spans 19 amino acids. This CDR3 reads CASSRYSIAGVDKTGELFF. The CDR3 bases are TGCGCCAGCAGCCGTTATTCGATAGCGGGAGTTGATAAGACCGGGGAGCTGTTTTTT.

The CDR3 reads CASSVAPSLQETQYF. The CDR3, as DNA: TGTGCCAGCAGCGTAGCTCCTAGCCTGCAAGAGACCCAGTACTTC. This chain joins TRBV9 and TRBJ2-5, with TRBD2 as a possible D gene (5 bases). Germline assignment: CDR1 SGDLS and CDR2 YYNGEE. The V and J ends lost 0 bases and 2 bases respectively, with 11 bases between them. This CDR3 is built from 15 residues.

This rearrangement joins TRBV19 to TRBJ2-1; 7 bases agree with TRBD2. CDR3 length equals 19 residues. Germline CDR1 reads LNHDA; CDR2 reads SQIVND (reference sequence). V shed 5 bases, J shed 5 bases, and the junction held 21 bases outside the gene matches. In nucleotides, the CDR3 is TGTGCCAGTAGTTTCAAGTCGGGGGGACTTGGCCAACCTCACAATGAGCAGTTCTTC. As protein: CASSFKSGGLGQPHNEQFF.

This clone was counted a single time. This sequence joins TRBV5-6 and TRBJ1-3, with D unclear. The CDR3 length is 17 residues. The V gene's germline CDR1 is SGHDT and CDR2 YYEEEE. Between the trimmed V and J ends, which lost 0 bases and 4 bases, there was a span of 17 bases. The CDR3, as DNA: TGTGCCAGCAGCTTGGGACCCACAGTACTAGCGGGAAACACCATATATTTT. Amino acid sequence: CASSLGPTVLAGNTIYF.

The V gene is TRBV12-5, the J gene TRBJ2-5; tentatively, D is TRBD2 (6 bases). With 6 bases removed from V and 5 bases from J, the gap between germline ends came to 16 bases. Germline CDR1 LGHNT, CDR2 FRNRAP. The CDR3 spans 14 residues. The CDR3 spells CASGPLAREETQYF. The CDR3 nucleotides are TGTGCTAGTGGCCCCTTGGCTCGGGAGGAGACCCAGTACTTC.

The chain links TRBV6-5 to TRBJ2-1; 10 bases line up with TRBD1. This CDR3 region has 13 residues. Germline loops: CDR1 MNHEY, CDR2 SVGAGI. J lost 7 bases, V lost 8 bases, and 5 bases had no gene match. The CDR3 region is CASQRTGGNEQFF. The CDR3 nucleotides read TGTGCCAGCCAAAGGACAGGGGGAAATGAGCAGTTCTTC.

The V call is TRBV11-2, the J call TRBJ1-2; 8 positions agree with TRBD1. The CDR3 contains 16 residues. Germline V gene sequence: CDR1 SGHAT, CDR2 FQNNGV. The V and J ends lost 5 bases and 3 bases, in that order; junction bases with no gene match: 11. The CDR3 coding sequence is TGTGCCAGCAGCAGAATCGGACAGGGCCGATACTATGGCTACACCTTC. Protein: CASSRIGQGRYYGYTF.

The CDR3 sequence is CASSLSGTGENYGYTF. The CDR3, as DNA: TGTGCCAGCAGCTTGTCCGGGACAGGGGAAAACTATGGCTACACCTTC. V usage is TRBV11-3 and J usage is TRBJ1-2, with 10 bases identical to TRBD1. V trimming: 3 bases; J trimming: 2 bases; junction bases outside the gene matches: 6. Per germline, CDR1 SGHNT and CDR2 YENEEA. This CDR3 is built from 16 residues.

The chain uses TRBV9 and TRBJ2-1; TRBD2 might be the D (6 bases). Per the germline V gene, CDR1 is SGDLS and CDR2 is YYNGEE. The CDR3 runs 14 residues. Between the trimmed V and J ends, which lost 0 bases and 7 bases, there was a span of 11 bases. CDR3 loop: CASSVGGGTNEQFF. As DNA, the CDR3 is TGTGCCAGCAGCGTAGGGGGCGGGACGAATGAGCAGTTCTTC.

The CDR3: CASSLGQGGMNEQFF. CDR3 bases: TGTGCCAGCAGCTTGGGACAGGGGGGGATGAATGAGCAGTTCTTC. The V gene is TRBV28, the J gene TRBJ2-1, with 11 bases identical to TRBD1. Trimming took 6 bases from V and 7 from J; bases not matched to a gene: 8. Germline CDR1 is MDHEN and CDR2 is SYDVKM. The CDR3 covers 15 residues.

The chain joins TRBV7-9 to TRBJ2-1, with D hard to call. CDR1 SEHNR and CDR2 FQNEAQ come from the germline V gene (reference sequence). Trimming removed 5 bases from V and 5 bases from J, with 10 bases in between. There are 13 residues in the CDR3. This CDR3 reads CASSATSHNEQFF. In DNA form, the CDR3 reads TGTGCCAGCAGCGCCACAAGTCACAATGAGCAGTTCTTC.